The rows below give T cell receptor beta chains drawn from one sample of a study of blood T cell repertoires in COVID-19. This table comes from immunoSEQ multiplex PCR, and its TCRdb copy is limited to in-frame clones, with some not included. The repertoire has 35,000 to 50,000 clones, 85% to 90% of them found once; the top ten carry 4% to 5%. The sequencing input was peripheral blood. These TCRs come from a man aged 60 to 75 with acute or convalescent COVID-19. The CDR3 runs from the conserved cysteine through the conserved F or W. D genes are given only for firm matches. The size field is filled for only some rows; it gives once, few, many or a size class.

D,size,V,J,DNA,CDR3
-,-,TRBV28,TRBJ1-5,TGTGCCAGCAGTTCCCCCGAGACACTTAATCAGCCCCAGCATTTT,CASSSPETLNQPQHF
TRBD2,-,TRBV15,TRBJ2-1,TGTGCCACCAGCAAAGATCGACTAGCGGGAGGGGATGAGCAGTTCTTC,CATSKDRLAGGDEQFF
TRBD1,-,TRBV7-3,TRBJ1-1,TGTGCCAGCAGCCGAGGGACAGCCCCTGGAGCTTTCTTT,CASSRGTAPGAFF
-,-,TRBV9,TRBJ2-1,TGTGCCAGCAGCGTAGATCCCGCGCCCAATGAGCAGTTCTTC,CASSVDPAPNEQFF
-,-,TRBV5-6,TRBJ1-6,TGTGCCAGCAGCTTACACAGTAATTCACCCCTCCACTTT,CASSLHSNSPLHF
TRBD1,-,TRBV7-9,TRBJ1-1,TGTGCCAGCAGCCCACCGGGACAGGGAGGCACTGAAGCTTTCTTT,CASSPPGQGGTEAFF
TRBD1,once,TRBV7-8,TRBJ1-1,TGTGCCAGCAGCTTGGATACAGGGGCGGCGAACACTGAAGCTTTCTTT,CASSLDTGAANTEAFF
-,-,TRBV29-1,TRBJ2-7,TGCAGCGTTGAACTAGCTCACGAGCAGTACTTC,CSVELAHEQYF
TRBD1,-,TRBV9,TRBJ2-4,TGTGCCAGCAGCGACGGGACAGGGGGATGGGCCAAAAACATTCAGTACTTC,CASSDGTGGWAKNIQYF
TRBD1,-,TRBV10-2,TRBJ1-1,TGCGCCAGCAGGGGACAGGGGATCGTCACTGAAGCTTTCTTT,CASRGQGIVTEAFF
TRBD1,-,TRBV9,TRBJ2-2,TGTGCCAGCAGCGTAGGGGACAGGTTAACCGGGGAGCTGTTTTTT,CASSVGDRLTGELFF
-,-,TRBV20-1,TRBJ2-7,TGCAGTGCTAGGTACGGTAAGGAGCAGTACTTC,CSARYGKEQYF
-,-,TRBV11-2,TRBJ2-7,TGTGCCAGCAGCTTAGCCGGCGGGCCCTACGAGCAGTACTTC,CASSLAGGPYEQYF
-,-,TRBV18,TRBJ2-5,TGTGCCAGCTCACCACCGGCAGGGGAGACCCAGTACTTC,CASSPPAGETQYF
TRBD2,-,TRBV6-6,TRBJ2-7,TGTGCCAGCAGCCGAGCGGGGCGGACCTACGAGCAGTACTTC,CASSRAGRTYEQYF
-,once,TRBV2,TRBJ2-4,TGTGCCAGCAGTCCCGGGGCCAAAAACATTCAGTACTTC,CASSPGAKNIQYF
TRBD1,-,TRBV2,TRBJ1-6,TGTGCCAGCAGTGGGGCCTTCGGTGGGACAGGGAATTCACCCCTCCACTTT,CASSGAFGGTGNSPLHF
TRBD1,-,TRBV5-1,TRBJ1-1,TGCGCCAGCACTCGAACAGGGGGCGCGATAACTTTCTTT,CASTRTGGAITFF
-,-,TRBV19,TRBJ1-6,TGTGCCAGTACCCCAGACAGCTATAATTCACCCCTCCACTTT,CASTPDSYNSPLHF
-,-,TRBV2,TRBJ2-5,TGTGCCAGCAGTCGGGACACCCAAGAGACCCAGTACTTC,CASSRDTQETQYF
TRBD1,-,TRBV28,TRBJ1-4,TGTGCCAGCAGTCGGACAGGGCCTAATGAAAAACTGTTTTTT,CASSRTGPNEKLFF
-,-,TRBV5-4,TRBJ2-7,TGTGCCAGCAGCATAACTAGCTCCTACGAGCAGTACTTC,CASSITSSYEQYF
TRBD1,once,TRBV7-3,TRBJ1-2,TGTGCCAGCAGCTCCCGGACAGGGAAAGAGGCTAACTATGGCTACACCTTC,CASSSRTGKEANYGYTF
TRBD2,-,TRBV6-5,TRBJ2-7,TGTGCCGCCTTCGGGGCTAGCGGGGGGGTCAACGAGCAGTACTTC,CAAFGASGGVNEQYF
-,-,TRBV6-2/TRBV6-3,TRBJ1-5,TGTGCCAGCAGCTCCCCGTCCGGACTTAGCAATCAGCCCCAGCATTTT,CASSSPSGLSNQPQHF
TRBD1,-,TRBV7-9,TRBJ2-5,TGTGCCAGCAGCGACTTACAGGGGATGGAGACCCAGTACTTC,CASSDLQGMETQYF
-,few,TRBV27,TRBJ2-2,TGTGCCAGCAGGGGGCTGGTCAAGAACACCGGGGAGCTGTTTTTT,CASRGLVKNTGELFF
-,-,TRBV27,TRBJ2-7,TGTGCCAGCACAGGCTCAGACTACGAGCAGTACTTC,CASTGSDYEQYF
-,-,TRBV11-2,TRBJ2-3,TGTGCCAGCAGCTCGGGGGTTTGGGGCCGAACAGATACGCAGTATTTT,CASSSGVWGRTDTQYF
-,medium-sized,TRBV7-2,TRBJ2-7,TGTGCCAGCAGCTTAGCTAGGGGGAGCGAGCAGTACTTC,CASSLARGSEQYF
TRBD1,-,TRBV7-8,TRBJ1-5,TGTGCCAGCAGCTCGGCTGGAGGGGGCGGTCAGCCCCAGCATTTT,CASSSAGGGGQPQHF
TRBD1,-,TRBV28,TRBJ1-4,TGTGCCAGCAGTCGACACAGGGGCGCTAATGAAAAACTGTTTTTT,CASSRHRGANEKLFF
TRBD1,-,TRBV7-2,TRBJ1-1,TGTGCCAGCAGCCCAGACAGGGGGCGGGATGAAGCTTTCTTT,CASSPDRGRDEAFF
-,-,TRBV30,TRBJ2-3,TGTGCCTGGAGTGTTGCCGAGCGCGATACGCAGTATTTT,CAWSVAERDTQYF
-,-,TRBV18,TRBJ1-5,TGTGCCAGCTCACCCGCAACGGTGGTTAGCAATCAGCCCCAGCATTTT,CASSPATVVSNQPQHF
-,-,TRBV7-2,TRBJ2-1,TGTGCCAGCAGCTTAGGATACGGGACTTATTACAATGAGCAGTTCTTC,CASSLGYGTYYNEQFF
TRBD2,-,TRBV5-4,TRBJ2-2,TGTGCCAGCAGCTTGTCTAGCGGGGCCACCGGGGAGCTGTTTTTT,CASSLSSGATGELFF
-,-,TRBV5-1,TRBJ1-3,TGCGCCAGCAGCCCCGAGGCGACTGGAAACACCATATATTTT,CASSPEATGNTIYF
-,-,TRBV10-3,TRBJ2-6,TGTGCCATCAGTGTAGAAGGGGGTCTCGTGGCCAACGTCCTGACTTTC,CAISVEGGLVANVLTF
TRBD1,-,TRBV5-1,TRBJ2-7,TGCGCCAGCAGCCTCCCCGGGACAGGGGCGGTAGACGAGCAGTACTTC,CASSLPGTGAVDEQYF
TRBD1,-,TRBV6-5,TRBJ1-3,TGTGCCAGTTTGGACAGGGCCTCTGGAAACACCATATATTTT,CASLDRASGNTIYF
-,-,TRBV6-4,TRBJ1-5,TGTGCCAGCAGTGACCAAATCAACGGGTATAGCAATCAGCCCCAGCATTTT,CASSDQINGYSNQPQHF
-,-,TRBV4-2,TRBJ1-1,TGTGCCAGCACTAGCCTACTCGACTCCATGAACACTGAAGCTTTCTTT,CASTSLLDSMNTEAFF
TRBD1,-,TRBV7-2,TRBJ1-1,TGTGCCAGCAGAGAAAGGGCAGGGGGGAGCGTTAGGAACACTGAAGCTTTCTTT,CASRERAGGSVRNTEAFF
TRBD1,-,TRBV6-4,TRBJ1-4,TGTGCCAGCAGTCAGAATGTGGGACAGGGTCCTGAAAAACTGTTTTTT,CASSQNVGQGPEKLFF
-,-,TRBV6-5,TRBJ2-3,TGTGCCAGAAACAGATTTTCAGATACGCAGTATTTT,CARNRFSDTQYF
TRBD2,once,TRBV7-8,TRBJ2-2,TGTGCCAGCAGCGCACTAGCGGGAGTAACCGGGGAGCTGTTTTTT,CASSALAGVTGELFF
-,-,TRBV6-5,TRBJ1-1,TGTGCCAGCAGTTACTTGGTTGGGGGGGGAGCTTTCTTT,CASSYLVGGGAFF
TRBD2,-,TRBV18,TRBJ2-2,TGTGCCAGCTCACGAGCTAGCGGGGGAAACACCGGGGAGCTGTTTTTT,CASSRASGGNTGELFF
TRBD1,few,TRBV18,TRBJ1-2,TGTGCCAGCTCACCGGGTGGACAGGTCTATGGCTACACCTTC,CASSPGGQVYGYTF
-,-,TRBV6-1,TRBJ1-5,TGTGCCAGCAGTGAAAGCCTCAGGGGCTCGAAACAGCCCCAGCATTTT,CASSESLRGSKQPQHF
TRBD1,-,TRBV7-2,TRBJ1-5,TGTGCCAGCAGCTCGGGAGGACAGGGGGCTTTTCAGCCCCAGCATTTT,CASSSGGQGAFQPQHF